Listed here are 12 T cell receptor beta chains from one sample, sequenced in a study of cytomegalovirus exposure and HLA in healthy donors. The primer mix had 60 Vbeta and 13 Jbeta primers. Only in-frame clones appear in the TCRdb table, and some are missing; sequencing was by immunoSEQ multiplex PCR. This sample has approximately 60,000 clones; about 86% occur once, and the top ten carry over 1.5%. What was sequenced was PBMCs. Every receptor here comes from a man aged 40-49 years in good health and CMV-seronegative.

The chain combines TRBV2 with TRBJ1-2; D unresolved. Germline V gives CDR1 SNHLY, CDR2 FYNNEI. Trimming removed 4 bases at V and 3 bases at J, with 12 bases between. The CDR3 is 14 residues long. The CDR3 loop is CASSVVAQDYGYTF. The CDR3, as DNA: TGTGCCAGCAGTGTAGTGGCTCAGGACTATGGCTACACCTTC.

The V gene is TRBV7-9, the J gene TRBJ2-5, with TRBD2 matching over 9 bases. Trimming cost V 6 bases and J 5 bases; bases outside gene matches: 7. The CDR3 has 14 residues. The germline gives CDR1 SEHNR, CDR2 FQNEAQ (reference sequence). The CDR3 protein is CASSLRSGGETQYF. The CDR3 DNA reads TGTGCCAGCAGTCTCAGAAGCGGGGGGGAGACCCAGTACTTC.

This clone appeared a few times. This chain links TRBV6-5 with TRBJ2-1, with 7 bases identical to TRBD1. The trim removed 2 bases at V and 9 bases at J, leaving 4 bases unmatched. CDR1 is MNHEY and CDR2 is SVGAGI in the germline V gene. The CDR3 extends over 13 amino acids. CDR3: CASSYDREGEQFF. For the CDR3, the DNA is TGTGCCAGCAGTTACGACAGGGAAGGTGAGCAGTTCTTC.

The DNA for the CDR3 is TGCAGCGCGATCTTCTCTAGCGGGGAGGCCCGGAATGAGCAGTTCTTC. It translates to CSAIFSSGEARNEQFF. The V call is TRBV29-1, the J call TRBJ2-1; 9 positions agree with TRBD2. Germline CDR1 SQVTM, CDR2 ANQGSEA. V trimming: 7 bases; J trimming: 7 bases; junction bases outside the gene matches: 17. The CDR3 covers 16 residues.

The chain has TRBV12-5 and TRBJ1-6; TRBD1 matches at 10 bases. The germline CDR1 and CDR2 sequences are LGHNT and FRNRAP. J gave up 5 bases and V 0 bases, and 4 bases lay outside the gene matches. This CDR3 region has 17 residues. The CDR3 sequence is CASGLVIGTGDNSPLHF. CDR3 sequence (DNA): TGTGCTAGTGGTTTGGTAATAGGGACAGGGGATAATTCACCCCTCCACTTT.

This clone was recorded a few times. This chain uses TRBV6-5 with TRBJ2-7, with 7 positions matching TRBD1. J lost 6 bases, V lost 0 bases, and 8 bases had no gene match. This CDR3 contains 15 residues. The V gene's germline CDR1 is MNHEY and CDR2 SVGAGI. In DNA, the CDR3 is TGTGCCAGCAGTTACTCGACTACAGGGGTGAGCGAGCAGTACTTC. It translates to CASSYSTTGVSEQYF.

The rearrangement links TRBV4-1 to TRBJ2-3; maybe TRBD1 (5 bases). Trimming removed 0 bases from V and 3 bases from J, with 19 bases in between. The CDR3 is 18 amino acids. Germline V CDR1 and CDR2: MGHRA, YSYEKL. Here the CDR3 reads CASSQDVQGALRTDTQYF. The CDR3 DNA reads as TGCGCCAGCAGCCAAGATGTCCAGGGTGCCTTGCGAACAGATACGCAGTATTTT.

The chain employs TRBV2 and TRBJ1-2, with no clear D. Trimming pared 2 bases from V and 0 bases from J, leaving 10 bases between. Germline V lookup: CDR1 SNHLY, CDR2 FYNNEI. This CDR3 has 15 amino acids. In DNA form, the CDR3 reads TGTGCCAGCAGTGAATTGAGGTTCGCTAACTATGGCTACACCTTC. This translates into CASSELRFANYGYTF.

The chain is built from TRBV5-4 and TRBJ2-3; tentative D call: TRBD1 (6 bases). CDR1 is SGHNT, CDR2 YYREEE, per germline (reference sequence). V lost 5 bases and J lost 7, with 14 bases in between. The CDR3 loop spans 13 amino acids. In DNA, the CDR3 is TGTGCCAGCAGACCGGTGGGGGCCTATACGCAGTATTTT. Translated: CASRPVGAYTQYF.

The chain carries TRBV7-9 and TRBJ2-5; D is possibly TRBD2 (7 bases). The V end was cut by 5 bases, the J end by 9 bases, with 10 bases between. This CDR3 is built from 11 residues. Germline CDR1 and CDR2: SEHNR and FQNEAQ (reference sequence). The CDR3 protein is CASSLGGAQYF. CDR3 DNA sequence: TGTGCCAGCAGCCTAGGGGGGGCCCAGTACTTC.

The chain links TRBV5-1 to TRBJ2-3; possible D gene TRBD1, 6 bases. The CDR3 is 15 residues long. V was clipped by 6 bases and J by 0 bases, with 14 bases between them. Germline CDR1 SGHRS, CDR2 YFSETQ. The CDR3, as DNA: TGCGCCAGCAACGACGGGACACCTAGCACAGATACGCAGTATTTT. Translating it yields CASNDGTPSTDTQYF.

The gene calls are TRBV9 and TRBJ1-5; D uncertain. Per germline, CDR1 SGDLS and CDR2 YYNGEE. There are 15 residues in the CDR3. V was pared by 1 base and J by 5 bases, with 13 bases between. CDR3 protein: CASSVTPDLDQPQHF. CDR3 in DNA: TGTGCCAGCAGCGTAACCCCCGACTTGGATCAGCCCCAGCATTTT. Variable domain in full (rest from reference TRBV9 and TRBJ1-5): DSGVTQTPKHLITATGQRVTLRCSPRSGDLSVYWYQQSLDQGLQFLIQYYNGEERAKGNILERFSAQQFPDLHSELNLSSLELGDSALYFCASSVTPDLDQPQHFGDGTRLSIL.